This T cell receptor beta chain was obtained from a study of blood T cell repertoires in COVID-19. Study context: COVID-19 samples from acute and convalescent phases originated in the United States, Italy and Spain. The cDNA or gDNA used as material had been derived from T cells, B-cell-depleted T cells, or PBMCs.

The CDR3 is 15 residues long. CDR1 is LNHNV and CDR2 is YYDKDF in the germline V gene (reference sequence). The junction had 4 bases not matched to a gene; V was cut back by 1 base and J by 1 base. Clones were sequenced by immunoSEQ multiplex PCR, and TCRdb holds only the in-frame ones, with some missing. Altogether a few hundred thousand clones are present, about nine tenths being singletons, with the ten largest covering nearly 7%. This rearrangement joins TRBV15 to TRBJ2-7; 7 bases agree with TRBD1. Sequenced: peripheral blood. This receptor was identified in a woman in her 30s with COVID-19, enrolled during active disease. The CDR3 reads CATSRVDRESYEQYF. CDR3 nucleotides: TGTGCCACCAGCAGAGTTGACAGGGAATCCTACGAGCAGTACTTC.